This entry is about one T cell receptor (beta chain). The target antigen is unknown. The CDR3 is 13 residues long. V was pared by 6 bases and J by 10 bases, with 13 bases between. Germline V gene lookup returns CDR1 MDHEN and CDR2 SYDVKM. The record originates from a study of molecular identifiers for immune sequencing clone quantification. A single record per CDR3 protein comes from TCRdb applying MiXCR to the PCR reads. Of some 65,000 distinct CDR3 sequences listed, around 18% are singletons. Findings and limits, study-wide: Barcode-sharing identical TCR molecules could underestimate highly expanded clone sizes.

The sample taken for sequencing was naive CD8+ T cells from blood, with Jurkat cell RNA spiked in. As to subset: FACS-sorted CD8+CD4-CCR7+CD45RA+ naive T cells. This rearrangement joins TRBV28 to TRBJ1-6, with D hard to call. The clonotype originates from a human donor in good health. Some libraries in this study had Jurkat cell RNA spiked in. CDR3 loop: CASSLRGYSPLHF. The DNA of the CDR3 is TGTGCCAGCAGCCTTCGGGGATACTCACCCCTCCACTTT.